This is a list of T cell receptor beta chains from one sample in a study of T cell responses to AZD1222 COVID-19 vaccine. TCRdb's copy holds only in-frame clones and misses some; the assay was immunoSEQ multiplex PCR. Here the sample spans roughly 150,000 clones, over 80% being singletons. Sequencing used peripheral blood, obtained 28 days after the second AZD1222 dose. The source is an adult who received the AZD1222 COVID-19 vaccine. The CDR3 runs from the conserved cysteine through the conserved F or W. The order of the fields is V gene, D gene, J gene, clone size, CDR3 DNA, CDR3 protein. The D gene is left open where the match is weak. The size of a clone is reported for some rows only, either as once, few or many, or as a class for expanded clones.

TRBV30	.	TRBJ2-6	.	TGTGCCTGGAGTGTAAGGGGTGACGGTATCTCTGGGGCCAACGTCCTGACTTTC	CAWSVRGDGISGANVLTF
TRBV6-5	.	TRBJ2-7	.	TGTGCCAGCAGTTACAGTCCGGGGGCGGGCGAGCAGTACTTC	CASSYSPGAGEQYF
TRBV5-4	TRBD1	TRBJ2-7	.	TGTGCCAGCAGCCCCGACAGGGCGGTCGACGAGCAGTACTTC	CASSPDRAVDEQYF
TRBV11-2	.	TRBJ1-5	.	TGTGCCAGCAGCCGCAATAGCAATCAGCCCCAGCATTTT	CASSRNSNQPQHF
TRBV7-9	.	TRBJ2-7	.	TGTGCCAGCAGCCAGAGGACGGATTCCTACGAGCAGTACTTC	CASSQRTDSYEQYF
TRBV6-1	.	TRBJ1-2	.	TGTGCCAGCAGTGAATCCGGAGCAGGGCTGCAAGGGGGCTACACCTTC	CASSESGAGLQGGYTF
TRBV6-1	.	TRBJ1-4	.	TGTGCCAGCAGTGAAGGGCCAGGGCCAACTAATGAAAAACTGTTTTTT	CASSEGPGPTNEKLFF
TRBV24-1	.	TRBJ2-1	.	TGTGCCACCAGTGAACTTCAGGTTTGTGAGCAGTTCTTC	CATSELQVCEQFF
TRBV9	.	TRBJ1-5	.	TGTGCCAGCAGCGTAGCAACGGGTCAGCCCCAGCATTTT	CASSVATGQPQHF
TRBV4-3	.	TRBJ2-1	few	TGCGCCAGCAGCCAAGACTGGGCGGTTACCTACAATGAGCAGTTCTTC	CASSQDWAVTYNEQFF
TRBV5-1	.	TRBJ2-7	.	TGCGCCAGCAGGACAGGAATCTACGAGCAGTACTTC	CASRTGIYEQYF
TRBV9	TRBD1	TRBJ1-2	.	TGTGCCAGCAGCGTAGACAGGGGGCTTAGCTATGGCTACACCTTC	CASSVDRGLSYGYTF
TRBV15	.	TRBJ1-3	.	TGTGCCACCAGCAGAAGTGGACGAGAGGGAAACACCATATATTTT	CATSRSGREGNTIYF
TRBV24-1	.	TRBJ2-3	.	TGTGCCACCAGTGATTTCGGACAGACAGATACGCAGTATTTT	CATSDFGQTDTQYF
TRBV9	TRBD1	TRBJ2-1	.	TGTGCCAGCAGCGAGAGGGACAGGGGTTGGGATGAGCAGTTCTTC	CASSERDRGWDEQFF
TRBV6-4	TRBD2	TRBJ2-5	.	TGTGCCAGCAGTGACTCGGCCGGACGGGGGGGCCTCGAGACCCAGTACTTC	CASSDSAGRGGLETQYF
TRBV19	.	TRBJ1-5	.	TGTGCCAGTAGGGCGGGCCTGGGGAAGATTATTAGCAATCAGCCCCAGCATTTT	CASRAGLGKIISNQPQHF
TRBV19	.	TRBJ1-5	.	TGTGCCAGTAGTATAGAGGTCCAGCCCCAGCATTTT	CASSIEVQPQHF
TRBV11-3	.	TRBJ2-5	.	TGTGCCAGCAGCCCCGGGACCGAAGAGACCCAGTACTTC	CASSPGTEETQYF
TRBV6-5	TRBD1	TRBJ1-3	.	TGTGCCAGCCCCGGGACAGGGGGGAGGCCCATATATTTT	CASPGTGGRPIYF
TRBV12-1	.	TRBJ2-4	.	TGTGCCAGCAGCCTACCGGGTCCCAAAAACATTCAGTACTTC	CASSLPGPKNIQYF
TRBV27	.	TRBJ1-1	.	TGTGCCAGCAGTTCACGGCTGAACACTGAAGCTTTCTTT	CASSSRLNTEAFF